These 3 T cell receptor beta chains originate from one sample sequenced in a study of T cells after yellow fever vaccination. MiXCR was run by TCRdb on the 5' RACE reads, yielding one entry per CDR3 protein. This table has about 170,000 distinct CDR3 sequences, 11% appearing once. Sequences were derived from CD8+ T cells sorted from PBMCs, sampled 15 days after the yellow fever booster vaccination. These receptors all stem from a man younger than 35 who received the YFV17D yellow fever vaccine.

This chain joins TRBV27 and TRBJ2-5; TRBD1 agrees at 8 bases. CDR1 and CDR2 from the germline V gene are MNHEY and SMNVEV (reference sequence). The CDR3 consists of 16 residues. The J segment lost 2 bases and the V segment lost 0 bases, leaving 5 bases of the junction unmatched. The CDR3 sequence is CASSLSHWTGQETQYF. CDR3 nucleotide sequence: TGTGCCAGCAGTTTATCTCACTGGACAGGGCAAGAGACCCAGTACTTC.

The chain couples TRBV28 to TRBJ2-7, with TRBD2 as a possible D gene (7 bases). The V end was cut by 5 bases, the J end by 2 bases, with 13 bases between. Germline CDR1 MDHEN, CDR2 SYDVKM. This CDR3 has 14 amino acids. Written as DNA, the CDR3 is TGTGCCAGCAGTCTGAGGGGGGGTCCCTACGAGCAGTACGTC. This gives the protein CASSLRGGPYEQYV.

Only a few counts were recorded for this clonotype. This chain joins TRBV5-8 and TRBJ2-1; tentative D call: TRBD1 (5 bases). The length of the CDR3 is 14 residues. Looked up from germline, CDR1 is SGHTS and CDR2 is YDEGEE. Trimming removed 4 bases at V and 1 base at J, with 9 bases between. The CDR3 spells CASSVRESYNEQFF. CDR3 DNA sequence: TGTGCCAGCAGCGTCAGGGAATCCTACAATGAGCAGTTCTTC.